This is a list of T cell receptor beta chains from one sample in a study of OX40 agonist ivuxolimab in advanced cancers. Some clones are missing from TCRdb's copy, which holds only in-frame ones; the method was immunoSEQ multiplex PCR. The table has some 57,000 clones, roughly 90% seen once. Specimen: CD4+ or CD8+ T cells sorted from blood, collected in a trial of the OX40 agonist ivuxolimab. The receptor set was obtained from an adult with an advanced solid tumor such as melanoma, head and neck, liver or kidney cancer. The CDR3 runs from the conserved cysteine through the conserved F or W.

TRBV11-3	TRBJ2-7	CASSLASLLGEQYF
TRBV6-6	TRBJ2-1	CASDRGSYNEQFF
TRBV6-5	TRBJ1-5	CASRQTGEGQPQHF
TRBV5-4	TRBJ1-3	CASTPLGATIYF
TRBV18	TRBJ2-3	CASSPPGLLSTDTQYF
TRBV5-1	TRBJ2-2	CASSSWTGITGELFF
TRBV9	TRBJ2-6	CASNRGGHSGANVLTF
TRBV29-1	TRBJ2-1	CSVLSRDEQFF
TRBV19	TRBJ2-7	CASSTKPIGTLSYEQYF
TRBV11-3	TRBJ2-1	CASSPGGSSYNEQFF
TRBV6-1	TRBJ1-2	CASSPTGQTWGYTF
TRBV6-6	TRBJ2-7	CASSQSYEQYF
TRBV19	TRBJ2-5	CASSIGGTQETQYF
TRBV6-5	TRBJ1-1	CASSRGNTEAFF
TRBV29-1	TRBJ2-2	CSVVRDSNTGELFF
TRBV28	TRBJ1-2	CASSTTGTGSFGGYTF
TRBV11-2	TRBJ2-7	CASSQDWGGEQYF
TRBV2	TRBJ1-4	CASSVRQPNNEKLFF
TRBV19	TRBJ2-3	CASSIPGPTDTQYF
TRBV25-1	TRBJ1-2	CASRGHGTGHGYTF
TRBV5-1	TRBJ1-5	CASSWVTGERQPQHF
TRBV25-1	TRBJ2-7	CASSGPGFVYEQYF
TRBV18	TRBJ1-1	CASSLTGETEAFF
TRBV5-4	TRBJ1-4	CASSPRTGQGEKLFF
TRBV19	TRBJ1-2	CASSIVEWTGGGYTF
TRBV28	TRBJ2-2	CASGGTYTGELFF
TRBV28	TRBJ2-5	CASSSIKQGFGTQYF
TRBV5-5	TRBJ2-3	CASSSPSTDTQYF
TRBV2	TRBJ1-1	CASWAGTGWKNTEAFF
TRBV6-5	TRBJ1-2	CASSYRIPNYGYTF
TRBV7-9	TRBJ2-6	CASRPPGGPGANVLTF
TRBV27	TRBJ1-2	CASSLTGQGVNYGYTF
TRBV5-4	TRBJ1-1	CASSPGGYGAFF
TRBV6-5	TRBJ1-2	CASTIRGKGYTF
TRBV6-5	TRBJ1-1	CASRQRQGGTEAFF
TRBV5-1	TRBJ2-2	CASSFQGTNTGELFF
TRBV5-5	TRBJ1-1	CASSFDRQAFF
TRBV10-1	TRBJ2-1	CASKGGDNEQFF
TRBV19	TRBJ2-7	CASSIGRTSGRSSYEQYF
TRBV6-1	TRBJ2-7	CASSELIESEQYF
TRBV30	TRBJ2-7	CAWSGSAPQQYF
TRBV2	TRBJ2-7	CASSLFGGTGEYF
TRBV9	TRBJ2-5	CASSVLGTSGPAGETQYF
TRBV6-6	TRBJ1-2	CASSSRGGTYGYTF
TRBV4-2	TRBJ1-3	CASTTSKGSGNTIYF
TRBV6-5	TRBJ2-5	CASSYGTGDQETQYF
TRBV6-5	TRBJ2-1	CASSYKQGYNEQFF
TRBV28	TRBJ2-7	CASSFQRGGSYEQYF
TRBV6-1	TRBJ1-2	CASRTGDLANYGYTF
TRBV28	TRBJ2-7	CASSPGQVAYEQYF
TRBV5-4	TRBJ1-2	CASSLGGGTNYGYTF
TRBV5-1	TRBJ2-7	CASSPRLAGGIYEQYF
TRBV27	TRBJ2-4	CASSLSGSFLAKNIQYF